Listed here is a single T cell receptor (gamma chain). Its antigen is unidentified. The CDR3 consists of 14 residues. V lost 0 bases and J lost 7; bases outside the gene matches: 9. Germline lookup yields CDR1 EGSNGY and CDR2 YDSYNSKV. TCRdb called clones from the multiplex PCR reads again using CATT. The repertoire holds some 450 gamma-chain clones, with 17% as singletons. Sequencing used genomic DNA taken from PBMCs of patients and controls. The source of the sample is a study of gamma delta lymphoproliferative disorders and STAT genes. Study summary: The LymphoTrack Dx TCRG Assay amplified gamma chains from at least 50 ng of genomic DNA. For the delta chain, EuroClonality-NGS standard procedure was applied. Findings and limits, study-wide: Symptomatic patients' major clones used less common gene combinations than indolent patients'. Delta repertoires did not separate groups, but patient gamma repertoires clustered apart.

This TCR derives from a human donor with gamma-delta T-cell large granular lymphocyte leukemia. The sequenced sample was blood. The V gene is TRGV2, the J gene TRGJ1 or TRGJ2. Assignment of the J gene here rests on matching the DNA to germline, because TCRdb gives none. In DNA, the CDR3 is TGTGCCACCTGGGACGGGCCATCGGAGTATAAGAAACTCTTT. As protein: CATWDGPSEYKKLF.